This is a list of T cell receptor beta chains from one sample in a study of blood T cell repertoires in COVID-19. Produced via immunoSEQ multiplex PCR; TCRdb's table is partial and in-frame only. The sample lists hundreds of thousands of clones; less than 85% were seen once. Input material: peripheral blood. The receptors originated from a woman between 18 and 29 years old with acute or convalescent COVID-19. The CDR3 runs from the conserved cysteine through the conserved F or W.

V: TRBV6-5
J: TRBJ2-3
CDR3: CASRTGYPDTQYF

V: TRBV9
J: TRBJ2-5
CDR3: CASSVVGTGDETQYF

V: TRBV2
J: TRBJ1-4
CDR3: CASSEALMGQGLSGEKLFF

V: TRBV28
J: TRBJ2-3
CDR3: CASSRLAGPDTQYF

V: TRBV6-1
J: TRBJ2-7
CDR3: CASSEVRLSFPHEQYF

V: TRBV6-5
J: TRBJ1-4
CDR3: CASSSGGTGREKLFF

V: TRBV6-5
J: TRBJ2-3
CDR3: CATAPQGVGTDTQYF

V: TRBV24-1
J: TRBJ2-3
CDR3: CATSDSTGASTDTQYF

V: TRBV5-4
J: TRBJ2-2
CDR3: CASSPVRGEGGELFF

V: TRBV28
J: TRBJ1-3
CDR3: CASLTQAYGTIYF

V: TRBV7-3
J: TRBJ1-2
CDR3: CASSDGQDGYTF

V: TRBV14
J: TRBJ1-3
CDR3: CASSQEDRGGNTIYF

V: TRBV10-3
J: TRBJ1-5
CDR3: CAISENAGSNQPQHF

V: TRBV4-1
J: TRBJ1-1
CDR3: CASSLVISTEAFF

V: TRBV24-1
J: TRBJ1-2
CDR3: CATSDLGQGAGSNYGYTF

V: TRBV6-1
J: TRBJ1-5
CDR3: CASSEWGEGRGYSNQPQHF

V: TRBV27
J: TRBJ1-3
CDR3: CASSPAGSNTIYF

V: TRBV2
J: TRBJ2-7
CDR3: CASSVNPYEQYF

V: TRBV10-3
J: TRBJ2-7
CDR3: CAISESGQETYEQYF

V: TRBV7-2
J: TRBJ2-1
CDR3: CASRADYQRDNEQFF

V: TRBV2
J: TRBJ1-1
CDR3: CASSVGRGGNTEAFF

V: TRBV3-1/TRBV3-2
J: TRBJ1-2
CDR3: CASPPRGLWVEGYTF

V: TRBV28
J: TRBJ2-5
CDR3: CASNPGQGYQETQYF

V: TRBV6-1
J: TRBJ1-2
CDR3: CASSEAMTGARWYGYTF

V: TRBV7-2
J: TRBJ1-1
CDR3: CASSLMLGNTEAFF

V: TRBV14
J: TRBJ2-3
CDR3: CASSPGGALAERDSDTQYF

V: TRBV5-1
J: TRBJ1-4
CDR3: CASTAGDATNEKLFF

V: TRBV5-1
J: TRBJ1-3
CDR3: CASRPGTASGNTIYF

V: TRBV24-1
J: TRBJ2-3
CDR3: CATSDPQGDRTDTQYF

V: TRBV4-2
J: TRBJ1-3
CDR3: CASSHGQGEWAIYF

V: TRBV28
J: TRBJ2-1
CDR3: CASSLLGVHNEQFF

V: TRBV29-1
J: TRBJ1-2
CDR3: CSVEYQGDYGYTF

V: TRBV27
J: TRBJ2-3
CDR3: CASSEQGGLTDTQYF

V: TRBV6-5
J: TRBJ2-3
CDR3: CASRRRDTVSNTQYF

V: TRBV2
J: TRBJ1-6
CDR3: CASVRVYNSPLHF

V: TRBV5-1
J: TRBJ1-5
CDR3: CASSPYPGSNQPQHF

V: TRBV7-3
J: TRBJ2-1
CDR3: CASSLNSGYNEQFF

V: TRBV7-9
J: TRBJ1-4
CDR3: CASSLGTGGASNEKLFF

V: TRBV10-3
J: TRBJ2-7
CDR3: CAARLAGVSEQYF

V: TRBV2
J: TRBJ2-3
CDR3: CASHSAGGTQYF

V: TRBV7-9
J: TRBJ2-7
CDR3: CASSPYRGLSSYEQYF

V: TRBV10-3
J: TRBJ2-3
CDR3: CAISMRAVEDTQYF

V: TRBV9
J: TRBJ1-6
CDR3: CASSVGSQGNSPLHF

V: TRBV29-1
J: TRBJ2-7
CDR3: CSVEDPDGNYEQYF

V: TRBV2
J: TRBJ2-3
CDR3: CASRKAGGPMYTQYF

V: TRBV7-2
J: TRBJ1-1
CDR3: CASSPRVAGGLGTEAFF

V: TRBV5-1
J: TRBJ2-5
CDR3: CASSLVIASIPKAQYF